This section outlines one T cell receptor (beta chain) sequence together with its context. No antigen is known for it. This record comes from a study of cytomegalovirus exposure and HLA in healthy donors (dated by TCRdb to the late 2010s). Turning to the overall study: An earlier analysis of roughly 630 of the donors reported about 250 Gb of sequence data and some 120 million unique TCR beta sequences from 150 million to 200 million T cells. An early release that covered about 600 HLA-typed donors contained around 330 gigabases of sequencing data and tens of millions of unique TCR sequences. The genetic ancestry cluster associated with self-reported Caucasian donors included about four fifths of the roughly 410 genotyped donors. The aim of the study was to test whether cataloging public T cell receptors could identify signatures of past pathogen exposure. Using immunosequencing, the study profiled T cell repertoires from roughly 650 subjects and related those repertoires to cytomegalovirus serostatus. A separate validation cohort of over a hundred different subjects was used in addition to the roughly 620-subject first cohort. To predict cytomegalovirus infection status, the study combined high-throughput TCR immunosequencing, statistical association of individual TCRs with disease status, and machine learning. A later analysis re-analyzed previously published TCR beta repertoires from roughly 630 donors and added high-resolution HLA genotyping to study TCR occurrence patterns. The later analysis used no new phenotypic data to find candidate immune exposures, relying instead on TCR beta sequences and their occurrence across donors. An earlier analysis of 500 to 750 of the donors applied high-throughput TCR beta sequencing to assess whether each TCR beta V gene segment acted as functional or pseudogenic. Alongside the repertoire data, information on donor age, sex, ethnicity and CMV serostatus was compiled. Genome-wide SNP genotypes for about three fifths of the roughly 670 donors were used in a later genetic analysis, which treated that subset as a discovery cohort. Every repertoire in the discovery cohort had been generated on one and the same sequencing platform. Both class I and class II loci were covered by HLA typing, at four-digit resolution. Typing coverage differed by locus: A, B, C, DRB1 and DQB1 were typed in roughly 629-630 donors, DQA1 in approximately 520, DPA1 in 600 to 610, and DPB1 in approximately 450. Five DR-DQ haplotypes were treated as single units for association and clustering because of strong linkage in the cohort. On average, roughly 250,000 unique TCR beta nucleotide sequences were sequenced per donor among fewer than 500 genotyped donors of the cohort, with about 17% of those sequences being non-productive. Results and caveats for the whole study, not just this receptor: In a later analysis, 15,000 to 20,000 TCR beta sequences were associated with specific HLA alleles at a false discovery rate of 0.05. The sequencing pipeline was judged likely to have produced a cluster of highly shared sequence variants as a technical artifact. An earlier analysis of some 590 of the donors showed that most TCR beta V segments appeared in productive rearrangements either about 87% or about 30% of the time, which broadly matched IMGT annotations. Roughly uniform sequencing depth across donors was assumed in presence/absence analyses, although this assumption may not hold. Assigning TCR associations to individual alleles was difficult when HLA alleles, especially DR and DQ, strongly co-occurred. The study gave a list of around 170 TCR beta chains associated with cytomegalovirus. HLA typing was unavailable for some donors at each locus, so association tests used only the typed subset. The only immune exposure information available for the cohort was CMV serostatus. Over 15 rarely observed V segments, including chromosome 9 orphons, were excluded from the earlier analysis of 550 to 700 of the donors because counts were too low. In a later analysis, HLA-associated TCR beta chains showed more clonal expansion and lower generation probabilities than non-associated chains that were equally common. Most TCR sequences were observed very rarely across donors, whereas some public TCRs were present in many individuals. This cohort had only TCR beta chains sequenced, and the lack of alpha or paired-chain data limited which features could be detected. A later analysis found that TCR association rates varied across HLA loci, with DRB1 alleles showing the most associated TCRs and HLA-C alleles the fewest. The classifier was reported to diagnose cytomegalovirus status with high specificity and sensitivity in both the original cohort and the validation cohort. Linkage disequilibrium might explain the correlated functional status among segregating V segments, but an unknown experimental factor could not be excluded. In vitro tests confirmed that a few of the cytomegalovirus-associated TCR beta chains recognize cytomegalovirus antigens. According to the authors, the approach could potentially be generalized to other disease states and immunological phenotypes. In a later analysis, several top co-occurrence clusters were reported to appear linked to parvovirus B19, influenza, CMV and Epstein-Barr virus. A later analysis found that most CMV-associated TCR beta chains appeared HLA-restricted, with HLA associations seemingly driven largely by CMV exposure. The 87-base-pair reads could not distinguish some IMGT-functional V segments, including TRBV6-2 and TRBV6-3, so those segments were excluded. According to a later genetic analysis, donors in an Asian-associated ancestry cluster had fewer N-insertions in productive TCRs than the approximately 670-donor mean. A further reported finding was that TCR beta sequences accurately predicted the HLA-A and HLA-B alleles for most subjects in the first cohort. A later genetic analysis associated a missense DCLRE1C variant with V-gene and J-gene trimming of TCR beta chains, and an independent cohort replicated the association.

The cohort comprised some 730 healthy bone marrow donors. At the time of sampling, every cohort member was nominally healthy, though immune exposures that went unrecorded were likely present. The donor was CMV seropositive and belonged to the group of about 290 seropositive cohort members. A peripheral blood sample was collected from each donor, and TCR beta sequencing was performed on peripheral blood mononuclear cells. The Qiagen DNeasy Blood Extraction Kit was used to extract genomic DNA from the blood cell samples. The library was generated by the immunoSEQ multiplex PCR assay. For the multiplex PCR, a mixture combining 60 forward primers for TCR Vbeta segments and 13 reverse primers for TCR Jbeta segments was used. Amplification of the CDR3 region of rearranged TCR beta genes was performed with a multiplex PCR assay on genomic DNA. The Illumina HiSeq System was used to sequence the amplified TCR beta libraries as 87-base-pair reads. On the study's bioinformatics: A later analysis counted 75 million to 100 million unique TCR beta chains across the 600 to 850 repertoires, and around 9.9 million of these chains were shared by at least two donors. A nearest-neighbor algorithm error-corrected the raw reads and collapsed the reads into unique sequences, merging closely related sequences to remove PCR and sequencing errors. CDR3 sequences were aligned to IMGT reference sequences to assign V, D and J gene segments. For a sequence to be retained, a match of at least six nucleotides was required to both a V gene segment and a J gene segment. A rearrangement counted as productive if the CDR3 had no stop codons and remained in frame with V and J, and every other rearrangement counted as non-productive. CDR3 was defined by IMGT convention, running from the second conserved V-encoded cysteine to the conserved J-encoded phenylalanine. The earlier analysis of about 610 of the donors excluded sequences that lacked an unambiguous match to a single V gene segment. An earlier analysis of a few hundred of the donors called V segments functional above 56.7% productive rearrangements and segregating when the between-donor standard deviation exceeded 5%. To diagnose cytomegalovirus status from the catalog of TCR beta chain sequences, a statistical classification framework was built. In a later analysis, V and J genes were assigned by comparing TCR nucleotide sequences against IMGT/GENE-DB human TR gene sequences. In a later analysis, CDR3 sequences and most-parsimonious VDJ recombination scenarios were assigned using the TCRdist pipeline. In a later analysis, each TCR beta chain was defined by its CDR3 amino acid sequence together with its V-gene family, and reads without a unique V-gene family were excluded. In a later analysis, around 600 highly shared, low-generation-probability nucleotide sequences were removed to address suspected cross-contamination and a sequencing artifact. For each public chain, a later analysis derived a clonal expansion index from normalized ranks of inferred template counts within each repertoire. In a later analysis, generation probabilities were computed with a VDJ recombination model fitted to out-of-frame rearrangements, and the resulting probabilities were checked against IGoR. In a later analysis, TCR-TCR, TCR-HLA and TCR-CMV co-occurrence was scored with hypergeometric tests, and a repertoire-size bias correction was applied to TCR pairs. False discovery rates were estimated in a later analysis by permuting HLA or CMV assignments 20 times. In a later analysis, co-occurring TCRs were grouped using DBSCAN, with TCRdist sequence similarity added in when clustering inside HLA-allele-positive subsets. Repertoires with fewer than 30,000 or more than 120,000 public chains were left out of co-occurrence clustering, as were about five repertoires with anomalous nucleotide sharing. TCRdb stores this immuneACCESS table with in-frame sequences only. Part of the clones is absent; in the studies checked, under half of the shortfall reflects unresolved V genes, and no reason is known for the rest. The DNA was the basis for D and trimming; V, J and clone size are from that table. The table kept for this sample lists under 250,000 clones. The ten largest clones represent about 1% of the sample.

The CDR3, cysteine through phenylalanine, is 15 amino acids long. Only the CDR3 part of the read is kept: 45 bases, read in frame from the first base. The germline V gene sets CDR1 to SGHAT and CDR2 to FQNNGV. The germline V and J ends show losses of 4 bases and 4 bases respectively, and no gene match explains 6 bases of the junction. The chain was built from TRBV11-2 and TRBJ2-7; 11 bases in the middle match TRBD1. This receptor was identified in a girl aged 2-15 years in good health and CMV-seropositive. Specimen: PBMCs. The DNA sequence follows: TGTGCCAGCAGCTCGGACAGGGGGCTAGGATACGAGCAGTACTTC. Its coded protein is CASSSDRGLGYEQYF.